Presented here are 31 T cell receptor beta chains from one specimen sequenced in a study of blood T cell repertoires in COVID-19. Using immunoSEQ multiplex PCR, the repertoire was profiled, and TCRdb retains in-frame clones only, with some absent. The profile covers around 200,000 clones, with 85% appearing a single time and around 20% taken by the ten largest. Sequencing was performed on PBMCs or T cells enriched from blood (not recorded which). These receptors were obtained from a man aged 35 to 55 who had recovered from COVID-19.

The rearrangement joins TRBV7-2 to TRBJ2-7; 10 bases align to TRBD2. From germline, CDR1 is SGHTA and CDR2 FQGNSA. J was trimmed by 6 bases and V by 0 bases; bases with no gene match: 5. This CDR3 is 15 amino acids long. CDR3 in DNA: TGTGCCAGCAGCTTAGCTGCTAGCGGGAGTATCGAGCAGTACTTC. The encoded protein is CASSLAASGSIEQYF.

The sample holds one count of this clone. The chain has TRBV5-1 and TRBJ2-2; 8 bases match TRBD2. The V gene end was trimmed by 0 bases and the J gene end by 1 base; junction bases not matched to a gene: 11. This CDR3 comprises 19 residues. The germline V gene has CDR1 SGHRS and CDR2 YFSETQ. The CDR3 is CASSLEGSGRVRNTGELFF. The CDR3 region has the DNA TGCGCCAGCAGCTTGGAGGGGAGCGGGAGAGTCAGGAACACCGGGGAGCTGTTTTTT.

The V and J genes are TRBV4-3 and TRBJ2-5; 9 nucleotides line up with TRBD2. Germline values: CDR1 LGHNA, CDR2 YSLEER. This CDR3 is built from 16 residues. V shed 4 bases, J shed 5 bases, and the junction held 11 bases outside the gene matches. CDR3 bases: TGCGCCAGCAGCCTGACGACGCGGGAGGGTTCGGAGACCCAGTACTTC. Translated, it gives CASSLTTREGSETQYF.

DNA of the CDR3: TGTGCCAGCTCACAACACTCCCCAGGGACAGGATCGGTCAACACCGGGGAGCTGTTTTTT. This translates into CASSQHSPGTGSVNTGELFF. The chain combines TRBV18 with TRBJ2-2; TRBD1 agrees at 8 bases. The CDR3 length is 20 residues. The germline V gene has CDR1 KGHSH and CDR2 LQKENI. Unmatched junction bases numbered 18, after V lost 4 bases and J lost 2 bases. Full variable domain (missing parts from reference TRBV18 and TRBJ2-2): NAGVMQNPRHLVRRRGQEARLRCSPMKGHSHVYWYRQLPEEGLKFMVYLQKENIIDESGMPKERFSAEFPKEGPSILRIQQVVRGDSAAYFCASSQHSPGTGSVNTGELFFGEGSRLTVL.

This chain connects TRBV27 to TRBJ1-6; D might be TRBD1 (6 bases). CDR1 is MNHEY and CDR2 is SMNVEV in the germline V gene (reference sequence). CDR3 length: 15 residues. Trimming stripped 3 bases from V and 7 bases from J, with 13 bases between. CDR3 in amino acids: CASSLDYRENSPLHF. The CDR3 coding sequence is TGTGCCAGCAGTTTGGATTACAGGGAAAATTCACCCCTCCACTTT.

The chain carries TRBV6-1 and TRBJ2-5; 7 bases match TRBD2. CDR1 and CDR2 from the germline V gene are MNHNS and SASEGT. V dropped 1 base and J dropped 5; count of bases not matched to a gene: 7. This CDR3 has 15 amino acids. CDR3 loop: CASSEVGSGRETQYF. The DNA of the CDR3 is TGTGCCAGCAGTGAAGTTGGTAGCGGGCGTGAGACCCAGTACTTC.

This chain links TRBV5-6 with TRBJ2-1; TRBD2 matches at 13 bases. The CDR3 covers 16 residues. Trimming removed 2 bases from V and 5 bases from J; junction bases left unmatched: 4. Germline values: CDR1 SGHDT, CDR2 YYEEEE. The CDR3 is CASSFTSGRAHNEQFF. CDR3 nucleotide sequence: TGTGCCAGCAGCTTCACTAGCGGGAGGGCCCACAATGAGCAGTTCTTC.

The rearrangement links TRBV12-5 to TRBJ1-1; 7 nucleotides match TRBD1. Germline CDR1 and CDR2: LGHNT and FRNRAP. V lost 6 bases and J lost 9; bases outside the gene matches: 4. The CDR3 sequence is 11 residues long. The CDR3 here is CASGMGQQAFF. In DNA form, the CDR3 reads TGTGCTAGTGGAATGGGACAGCAAGCTTTCTTT.

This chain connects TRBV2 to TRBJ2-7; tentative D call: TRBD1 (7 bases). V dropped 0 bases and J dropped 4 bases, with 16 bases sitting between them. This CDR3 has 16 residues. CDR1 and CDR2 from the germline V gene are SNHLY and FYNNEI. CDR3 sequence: CASSEALAGQLYEQYF. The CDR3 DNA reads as TGTGCCAGCAGTGAAGCGCTTGCGGGACAGCTATACGAGCAGTACTTC.

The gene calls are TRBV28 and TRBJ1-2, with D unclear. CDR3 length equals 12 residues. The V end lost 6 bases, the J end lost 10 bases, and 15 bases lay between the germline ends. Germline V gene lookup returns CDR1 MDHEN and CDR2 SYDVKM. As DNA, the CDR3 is TGTGCCAGCAGGACGCTATATCGGGACTACACCTTC. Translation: CASRTLYRDYTF.

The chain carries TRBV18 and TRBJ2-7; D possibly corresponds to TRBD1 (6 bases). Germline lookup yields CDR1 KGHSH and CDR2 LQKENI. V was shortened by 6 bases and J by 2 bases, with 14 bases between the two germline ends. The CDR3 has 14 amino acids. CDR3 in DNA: TGTGCCAGCTCTCCCGGGACATTCACCTACGAGCAGTACTTC. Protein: CASSPGTFTYEQYF.

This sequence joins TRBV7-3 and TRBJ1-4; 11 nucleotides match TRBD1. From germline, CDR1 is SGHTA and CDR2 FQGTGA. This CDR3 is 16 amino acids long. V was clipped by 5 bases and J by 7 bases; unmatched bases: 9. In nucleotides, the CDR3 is TGTGCCAGCAGCAATTTCTGGACAGGGGGCGGTGAAAAACTGTTTTTT. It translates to CASSNFWTGGGEKLFF.

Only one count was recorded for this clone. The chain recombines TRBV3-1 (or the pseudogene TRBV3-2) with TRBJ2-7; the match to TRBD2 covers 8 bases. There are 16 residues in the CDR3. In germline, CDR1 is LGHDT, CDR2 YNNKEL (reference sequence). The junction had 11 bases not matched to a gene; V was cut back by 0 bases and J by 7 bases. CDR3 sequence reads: CASSQDTPGGPGEQYF. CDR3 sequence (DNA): TGTGCCAGCAGCCAAGATACGCCGGGAGGGCCCGGAGAGCAGTACTTC.

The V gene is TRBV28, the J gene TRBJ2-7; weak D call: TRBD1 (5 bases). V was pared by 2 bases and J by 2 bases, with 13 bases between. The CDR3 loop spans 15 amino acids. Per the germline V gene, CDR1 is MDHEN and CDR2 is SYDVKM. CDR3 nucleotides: TGTGCCAGCAGTTTAATAGGGGCAAATACCTACGAGCAGTACTTC. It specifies CASSLIGANTYEQYF.

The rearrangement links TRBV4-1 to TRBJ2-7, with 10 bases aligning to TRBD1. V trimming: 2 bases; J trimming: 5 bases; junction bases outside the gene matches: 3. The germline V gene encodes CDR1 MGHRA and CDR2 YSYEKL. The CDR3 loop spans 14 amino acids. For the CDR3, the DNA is TGCGCCAGCAGCCAACGGGACAGGGGCAACGAGCAGTACTTC. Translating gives CASSQRDRGNEQYF.

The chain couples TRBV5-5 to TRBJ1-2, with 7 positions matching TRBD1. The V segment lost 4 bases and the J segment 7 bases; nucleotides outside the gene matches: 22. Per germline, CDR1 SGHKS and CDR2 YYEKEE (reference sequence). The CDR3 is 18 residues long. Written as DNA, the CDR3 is TGTGCCAGCAGCCCTACCCGCCCGGGACAGTCTTTTTCTAGTGGCTACACCTTC. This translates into CASSPTRPGQSFSSGYTF.

The CDR3 loop reads CASSFQGGAGYGYTF. CDR3 DNA: TGTGCCAGCAGCTTCCAAGGGGGCGCTGGCTATGGCTACACCTTC. The chain joins TRBV11-2 to TRBJ1-2; 7 nucleotides agree with TRBD1. The CDR3 contains 15 residues. The germline V gene encodes CDR1 SGHAT and CDR2 FQNNGV. The junction had 8 bases not matched to a gene; V was cut back by 3 bases and J by 4 bases.

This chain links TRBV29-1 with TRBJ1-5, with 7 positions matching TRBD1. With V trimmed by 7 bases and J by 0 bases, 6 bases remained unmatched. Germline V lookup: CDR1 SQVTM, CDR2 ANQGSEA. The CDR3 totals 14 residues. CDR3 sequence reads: CSALDRDSNQPQHF. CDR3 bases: TGCAGCGCCCTAGACAGGGATAGCAATCAGCCCCAGCATTTT.

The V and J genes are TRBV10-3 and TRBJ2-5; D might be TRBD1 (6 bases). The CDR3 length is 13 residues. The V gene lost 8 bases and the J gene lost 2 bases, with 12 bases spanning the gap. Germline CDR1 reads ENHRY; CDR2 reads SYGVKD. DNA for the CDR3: TGTGCCATCGGTGGACAGCTACAAGAGACCCAGTACTTC. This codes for CAIGGQLQETQYF.

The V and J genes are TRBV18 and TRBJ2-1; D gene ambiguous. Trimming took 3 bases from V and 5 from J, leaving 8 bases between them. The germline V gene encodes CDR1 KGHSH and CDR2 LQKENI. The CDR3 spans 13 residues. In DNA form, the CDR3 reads TGTGCCAGCTCACCCGGTCCGAACAATGAGCAGTTCTTC. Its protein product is CASSPGPNNEQFF.

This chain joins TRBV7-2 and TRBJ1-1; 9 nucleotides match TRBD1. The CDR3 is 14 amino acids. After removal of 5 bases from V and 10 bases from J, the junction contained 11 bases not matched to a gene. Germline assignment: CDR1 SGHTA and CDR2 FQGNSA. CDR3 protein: CASSPAGQGFSAFF. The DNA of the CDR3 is TGTGCCAGCAGCCCCGCCGGACAGGGGTTTTCAGCTTTCTTT.

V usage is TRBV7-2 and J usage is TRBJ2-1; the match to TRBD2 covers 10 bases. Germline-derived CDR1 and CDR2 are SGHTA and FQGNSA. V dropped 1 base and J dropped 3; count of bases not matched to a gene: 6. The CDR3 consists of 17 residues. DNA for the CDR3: TGTGCCAGCAGCTTAGATCTAGCGGGAGTGCGCTACAATGAGCAGTTCTTC. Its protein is CASSLDLAGVRYNEQFF.

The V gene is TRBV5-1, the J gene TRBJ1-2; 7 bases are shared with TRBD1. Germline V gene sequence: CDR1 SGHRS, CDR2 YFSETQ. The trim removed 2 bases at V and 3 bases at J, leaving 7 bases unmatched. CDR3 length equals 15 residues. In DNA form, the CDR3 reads TGCGCCAGCAGCTTAGGACAGGCACAAGACTATGGCTACACCTTC. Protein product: CASSLGQAQDYGYTF.

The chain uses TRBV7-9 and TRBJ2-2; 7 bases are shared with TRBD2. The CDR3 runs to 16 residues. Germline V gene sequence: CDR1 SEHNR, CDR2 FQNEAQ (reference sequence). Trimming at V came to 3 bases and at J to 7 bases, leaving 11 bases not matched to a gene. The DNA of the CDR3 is TGTGCCAGCAGCTTGACGGTGGGAGGGAGAATCGGGGAGCTGTTTTTT. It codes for CASSLTVGGRIGELFF.

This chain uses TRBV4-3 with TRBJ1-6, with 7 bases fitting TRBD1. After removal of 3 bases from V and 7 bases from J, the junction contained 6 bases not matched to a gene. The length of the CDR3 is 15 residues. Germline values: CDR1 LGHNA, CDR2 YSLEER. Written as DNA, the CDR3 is TGCGCCAGCAGCCACCCAGGGACAGCCAATTCACCCCTCCACTTT. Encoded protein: CASSHPGTANSPLHF.

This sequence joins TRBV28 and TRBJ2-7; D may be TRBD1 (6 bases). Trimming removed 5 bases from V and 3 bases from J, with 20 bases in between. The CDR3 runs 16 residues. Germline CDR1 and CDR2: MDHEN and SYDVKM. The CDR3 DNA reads TGTGCCAGCAGTCTCCCCCTGGACAGAGGCAGCTACGAGCAGTACTTC. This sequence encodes CASSLPLDRGSYEQYF.

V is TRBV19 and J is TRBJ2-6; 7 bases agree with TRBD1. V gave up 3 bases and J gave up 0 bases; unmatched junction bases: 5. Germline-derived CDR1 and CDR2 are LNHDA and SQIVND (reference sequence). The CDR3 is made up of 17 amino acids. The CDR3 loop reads CASSMGQLISGANVLTF. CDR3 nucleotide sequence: TGTGCCAGTAGTATGGGACAGCTGATCTCTGGGGCCAACGTCCTGACTTTC. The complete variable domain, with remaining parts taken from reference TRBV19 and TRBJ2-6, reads DGGITQSPKYLFRKEGQNVTLSCEQNLNHDAMYWYRQDPGQGLRLIYYSQIVNDFQKGDIAEGYSVSREKKESFPLTVTSAQKNPTAFYLCASSMGQLISGANVLTFGAGSRLTVL.

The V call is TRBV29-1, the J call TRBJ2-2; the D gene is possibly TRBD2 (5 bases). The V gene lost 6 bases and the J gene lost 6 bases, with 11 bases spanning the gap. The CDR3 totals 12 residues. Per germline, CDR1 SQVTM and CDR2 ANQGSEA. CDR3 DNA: TGCAGCGTACTACTAGGTGCCGGGGAGCTGTTTTTT. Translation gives CSVLLGAGELFF.

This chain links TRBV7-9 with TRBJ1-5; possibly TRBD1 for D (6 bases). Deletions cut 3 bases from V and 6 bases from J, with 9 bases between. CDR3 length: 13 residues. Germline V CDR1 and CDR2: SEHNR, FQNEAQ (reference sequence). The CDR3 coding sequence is TGTGCCAGCAGCTTCGGGGGGCCTCAGCCCCAGCATTTT. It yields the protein CASSFGGPQPQHF.

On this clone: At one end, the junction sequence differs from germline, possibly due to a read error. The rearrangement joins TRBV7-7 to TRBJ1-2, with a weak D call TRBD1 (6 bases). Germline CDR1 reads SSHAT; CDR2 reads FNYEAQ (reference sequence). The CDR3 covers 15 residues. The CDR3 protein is CASSPIPGQPDGYTF. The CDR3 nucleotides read TGTGCTAGCAGCCCAATACCCGGACAGCCAGATGGCTACACCTTC.

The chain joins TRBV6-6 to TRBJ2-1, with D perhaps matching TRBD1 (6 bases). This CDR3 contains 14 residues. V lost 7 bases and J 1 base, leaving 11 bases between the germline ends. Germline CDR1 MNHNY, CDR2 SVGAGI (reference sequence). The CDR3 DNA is TGTGCCAGCAATAACAGGGAGTCCTACAATGAGCAGTTCTTC. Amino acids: CASNNRESYNEQFF.